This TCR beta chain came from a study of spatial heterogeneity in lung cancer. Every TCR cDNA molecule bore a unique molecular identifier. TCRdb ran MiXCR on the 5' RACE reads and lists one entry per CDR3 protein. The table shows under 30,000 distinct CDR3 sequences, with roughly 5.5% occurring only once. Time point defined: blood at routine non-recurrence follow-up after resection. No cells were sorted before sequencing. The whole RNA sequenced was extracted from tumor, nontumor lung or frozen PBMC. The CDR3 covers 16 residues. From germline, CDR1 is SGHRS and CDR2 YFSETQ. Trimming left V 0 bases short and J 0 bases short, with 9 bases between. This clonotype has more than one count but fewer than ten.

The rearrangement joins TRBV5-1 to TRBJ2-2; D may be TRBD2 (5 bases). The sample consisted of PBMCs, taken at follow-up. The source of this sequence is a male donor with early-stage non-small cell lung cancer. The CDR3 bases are TGCGCCAGCAGCTTGGCAGGAGGCTCGAACACCGGGGAGCTGTTTTTT. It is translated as CASSLAGGSNTGELFF.